The TCR beta chain described here comes from a study of blood T cell repertoires in COVID-19. A Seattle source enrolled patients during active infection and followed them longitudinally. Method: immunoSEQ multiplex PCR; TCRdb's copy keeps in-frame clones and lacks some. The profile shows under 250,000 clones, 65% to 90% of them singletons. Trimming took off 0 bases at V and 0 bases at J, with 12 bases between the two ends. The germline V gene has CDR1 SGHRS and CDR2 YFSETQ. The CDR3 has 16 amino acids. This chain joins TRBV5-1 and TRBJ1-2; a possible D gene is TRBD1 (5 bases). This TCR came from a woman in her 70s with COVID-19, enrolled during active disease. Sequenced: peripheral blood. The CDR3 protein is CASSLGAGSTNYGYTF. In DNA form, the CDR3 reads TGCGCCAGCAGCTTGGGGGCAGGGTCAACTAACTATGGCTACACCTTC.